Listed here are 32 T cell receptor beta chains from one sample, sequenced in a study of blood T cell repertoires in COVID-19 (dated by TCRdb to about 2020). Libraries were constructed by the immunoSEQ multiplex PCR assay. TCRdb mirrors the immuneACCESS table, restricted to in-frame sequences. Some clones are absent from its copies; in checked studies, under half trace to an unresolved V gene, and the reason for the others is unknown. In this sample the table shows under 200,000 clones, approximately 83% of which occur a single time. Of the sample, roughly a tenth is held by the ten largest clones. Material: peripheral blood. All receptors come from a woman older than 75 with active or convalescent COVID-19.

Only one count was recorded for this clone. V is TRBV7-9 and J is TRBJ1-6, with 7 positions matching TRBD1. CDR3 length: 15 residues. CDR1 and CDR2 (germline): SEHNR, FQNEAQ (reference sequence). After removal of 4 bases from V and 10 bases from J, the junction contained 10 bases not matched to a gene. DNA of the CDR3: TGTGCCAGCAGCTCCCAGGGGGGACTTGGGTCACCCCTCCACTTT. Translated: CASSSQGGLGSPLHF.

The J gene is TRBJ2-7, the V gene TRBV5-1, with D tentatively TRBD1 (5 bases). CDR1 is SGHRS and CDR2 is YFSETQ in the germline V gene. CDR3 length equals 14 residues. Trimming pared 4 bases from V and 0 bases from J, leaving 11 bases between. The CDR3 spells CASSLQASSYEQYF. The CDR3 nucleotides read TGCGCCAGCAGCCTACAGGCGAGCTCCTACGAGCAGTACTTC.

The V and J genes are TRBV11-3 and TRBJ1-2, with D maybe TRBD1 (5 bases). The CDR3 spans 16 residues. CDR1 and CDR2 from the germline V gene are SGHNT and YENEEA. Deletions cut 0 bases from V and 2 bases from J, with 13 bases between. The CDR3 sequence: CASSLEEQGPNYGYTF. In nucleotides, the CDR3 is TGTGCCAGCAGCTTAGAGGAGCAGGGCCCGAACTATGGCTACACCTTC.

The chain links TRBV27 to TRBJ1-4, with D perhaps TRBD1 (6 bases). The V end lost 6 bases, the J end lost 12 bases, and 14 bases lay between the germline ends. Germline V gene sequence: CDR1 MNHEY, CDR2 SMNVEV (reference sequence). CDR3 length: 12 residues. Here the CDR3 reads CASSTGTRELFF. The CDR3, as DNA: TGTGCCAGCAGCACCGGGACAAGGGAACTGTTTTTT.

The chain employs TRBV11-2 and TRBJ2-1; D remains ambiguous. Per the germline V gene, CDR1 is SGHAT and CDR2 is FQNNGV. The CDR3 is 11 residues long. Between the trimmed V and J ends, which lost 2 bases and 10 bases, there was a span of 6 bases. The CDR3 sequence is CASSLWQEQFF. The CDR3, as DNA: TGTGCCAGCAGCTTATGGCAGGAGCAGTTCTTC.

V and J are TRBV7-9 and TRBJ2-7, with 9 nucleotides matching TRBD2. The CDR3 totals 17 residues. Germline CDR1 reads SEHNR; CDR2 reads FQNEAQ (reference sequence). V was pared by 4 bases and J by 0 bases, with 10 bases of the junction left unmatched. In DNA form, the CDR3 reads TGTGCCAGCAGCTCCCTACCGGGACTAGCCTCCTCCTACGAGCAGTACTTC. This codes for CASSSLPGLASSYEQYF.

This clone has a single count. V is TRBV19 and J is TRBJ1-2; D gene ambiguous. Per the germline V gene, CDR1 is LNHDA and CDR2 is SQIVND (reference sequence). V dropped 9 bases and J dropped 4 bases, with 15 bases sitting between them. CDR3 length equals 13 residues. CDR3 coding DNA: TGTGCCAGCAGCCCGACGGAGACCTATGGCTACACCTTC. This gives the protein CASSPTETYGYTF. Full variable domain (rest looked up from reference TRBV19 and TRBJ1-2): DGGITQSPKYLFRKEGQNVTLSCEQNLNHDAMYWYRQDPGQGLRLIYYSQIVNDFQKGDIAEGYSVSREKKESFPLTVTSAQKNPTAFYLCASSPTETYGYTFGSGTRLTVV.

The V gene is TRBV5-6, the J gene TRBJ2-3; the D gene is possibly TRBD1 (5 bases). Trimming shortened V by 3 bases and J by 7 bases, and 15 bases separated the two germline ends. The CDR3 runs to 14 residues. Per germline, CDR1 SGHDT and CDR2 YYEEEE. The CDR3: CASSSDKQSHTQYF. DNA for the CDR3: TGTGCCAGCAGCTCGGACAAGCAAAGCCATACGCAGTATTTT.

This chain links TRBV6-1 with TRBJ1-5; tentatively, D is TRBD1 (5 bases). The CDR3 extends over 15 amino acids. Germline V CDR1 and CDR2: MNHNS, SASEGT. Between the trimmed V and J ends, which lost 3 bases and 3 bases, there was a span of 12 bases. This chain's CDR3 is CASSEVVGANQPQHF. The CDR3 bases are TGTGCCAGCAGTGAGGTGGTTGGGGCCAATCAGCCCCAGCATTTT.

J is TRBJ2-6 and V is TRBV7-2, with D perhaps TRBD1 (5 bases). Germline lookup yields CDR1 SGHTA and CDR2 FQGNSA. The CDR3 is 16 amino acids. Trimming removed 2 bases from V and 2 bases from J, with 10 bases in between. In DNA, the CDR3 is TGTGCCAGCAGCTTAACGACAGTCCCTGGGGCCAACGTCCTGACTTTC. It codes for CASSLTTVPGANVLTF.

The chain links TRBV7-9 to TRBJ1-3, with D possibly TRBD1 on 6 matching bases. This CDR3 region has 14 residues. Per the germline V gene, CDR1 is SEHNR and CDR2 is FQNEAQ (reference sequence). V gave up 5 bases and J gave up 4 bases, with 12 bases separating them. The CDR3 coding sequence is TGTGCCAGCAGCATAACAGGGTCCGGAAACACCATATATTTT. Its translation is CASSITGSGNTIYF.

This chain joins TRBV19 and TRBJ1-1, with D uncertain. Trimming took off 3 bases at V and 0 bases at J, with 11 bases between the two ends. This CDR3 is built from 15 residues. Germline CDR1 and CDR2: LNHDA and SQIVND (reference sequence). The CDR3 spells CASSIRLRMNTEAFF. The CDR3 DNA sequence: TGTGCCAGTAGTATCCGACTGAGGATGAACACTGAAGCTTTCTTT.

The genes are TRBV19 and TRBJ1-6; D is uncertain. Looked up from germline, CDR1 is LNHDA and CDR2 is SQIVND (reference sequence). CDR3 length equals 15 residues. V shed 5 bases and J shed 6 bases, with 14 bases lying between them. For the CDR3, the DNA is TGTGCCAGTAGTCCCGGGCCCCGGGGTAATTCACCCCTCCACTTT. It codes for CASSPGPRGNSPLHF.

The CDR3 coding sequence is TGTGCCAGCAGTCCGGACAGGGCTGGCTACACCTTC. Translated: CASSPDRAGYTF. This sequence joins TRBV7-2 and TRBJ1-2, with TRBD1 matching over 8 bases. CDR1 and CDR2 (germline): SGHTA, FQGNSA. The CDR3 is made up of 12 amino acids. V shed 6 bases, J shed 7 bases, and the junction held 4 bases outside the gene matches.

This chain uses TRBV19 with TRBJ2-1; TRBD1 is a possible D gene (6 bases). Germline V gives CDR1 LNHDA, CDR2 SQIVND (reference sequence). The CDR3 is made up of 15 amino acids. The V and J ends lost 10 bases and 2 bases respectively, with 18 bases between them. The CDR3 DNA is TGTGCCACTCATGGGGGCAGGGGACCCTACAATGAGCAGTTCTTC. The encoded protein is CATHGGRGPYNEQFF.

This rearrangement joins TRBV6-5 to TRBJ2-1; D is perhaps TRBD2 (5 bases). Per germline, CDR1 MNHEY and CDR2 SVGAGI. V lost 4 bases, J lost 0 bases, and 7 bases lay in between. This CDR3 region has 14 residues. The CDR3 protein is CASSFSVSYNEQFF. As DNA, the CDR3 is TGTGCCAGCAGTTTTAGCGTCTCCTACAATGAGCAGTTCTTC.

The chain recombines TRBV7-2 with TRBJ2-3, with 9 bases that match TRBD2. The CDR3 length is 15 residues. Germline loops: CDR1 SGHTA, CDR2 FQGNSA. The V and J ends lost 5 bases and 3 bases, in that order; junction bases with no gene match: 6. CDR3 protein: CASSRSGGWTDTQYF. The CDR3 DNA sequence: TGTGCCAGCAGCCGGAGCGGGGGGTGGACAGATACGCAGTATTTT.

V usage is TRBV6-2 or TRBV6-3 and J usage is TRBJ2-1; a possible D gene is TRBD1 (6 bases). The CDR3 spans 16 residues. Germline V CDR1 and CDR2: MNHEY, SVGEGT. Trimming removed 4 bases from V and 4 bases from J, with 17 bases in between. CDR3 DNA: TGTGCCAGCAGTTCTATCAGAGGGGGTGCTTACAATGAGCAGTTCTTC. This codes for CASSSIRGGAYNEQFF.

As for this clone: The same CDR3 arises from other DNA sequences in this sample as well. The CDR3 DNA follows: TGTGCCAGTAGCCACGGACAGGGTGGCGATGGCTACACCTTC. Translated, it gives CASSHGQGGDGYTF. The chain couples TRBV7-3 to TRBJ1-2, with 8 bases identical to TRBD1. The CDR3 totals 14 residues. Germline V gene sequence: CDR1 SGHTA, CDR2 FQGTGA. V lost 9 bases, J lost 6 bases, and 12 bases stayed unmatched. The full variable domain, in which reference TRBV7-3 and TRBJ1-2 provide the parts outside the CDR3, is GAGVSQTPSNKVTEKGKYVELRCDPISGHTALYWYRQSLGQGPEFLIYFQGTGAADDSGLPNDRFFAVRPEGSVSTLKIQRTERGDSAVYLCASSHGQGGDGYTFGSGTRLTVV.

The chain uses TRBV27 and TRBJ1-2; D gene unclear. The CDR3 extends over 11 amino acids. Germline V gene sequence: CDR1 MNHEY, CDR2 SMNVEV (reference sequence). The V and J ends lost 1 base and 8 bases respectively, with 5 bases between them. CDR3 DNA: TGTGCCAGCAGTTTATACCGGGGCTACACCTTC. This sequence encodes CASSLYRGYTF.

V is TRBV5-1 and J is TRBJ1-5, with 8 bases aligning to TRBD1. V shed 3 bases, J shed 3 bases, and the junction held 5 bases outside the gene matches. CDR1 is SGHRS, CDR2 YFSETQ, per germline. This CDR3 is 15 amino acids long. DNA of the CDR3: TGCGCCAGCAGCTCGACAGGGGCCTACAATCAGCCCCAGCATTTT. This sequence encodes CASSSTGAYNQPQHF.

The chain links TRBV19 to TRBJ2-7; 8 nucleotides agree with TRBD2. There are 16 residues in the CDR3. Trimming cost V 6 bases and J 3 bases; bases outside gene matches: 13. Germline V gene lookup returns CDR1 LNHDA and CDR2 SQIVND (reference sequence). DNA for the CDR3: TGTGCCAGTAGCTCTTCGGGAACTAGCGGAGTCTACGAGCAGTACTTC. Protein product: CASSSSGTSGVYEQYF.

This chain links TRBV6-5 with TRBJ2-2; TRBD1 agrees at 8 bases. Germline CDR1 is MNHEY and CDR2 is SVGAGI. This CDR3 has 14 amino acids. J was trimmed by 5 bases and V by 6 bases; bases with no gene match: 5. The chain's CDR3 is CASRQQGETGELFF. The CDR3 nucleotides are TGTGCCAGCAGACAACAGGGGGAAACCGGGGAGCTGTTTTTT.

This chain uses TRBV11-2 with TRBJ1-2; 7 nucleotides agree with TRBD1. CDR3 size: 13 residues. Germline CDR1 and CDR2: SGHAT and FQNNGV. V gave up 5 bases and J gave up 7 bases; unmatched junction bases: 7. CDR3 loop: CASSGDRRGGYTF. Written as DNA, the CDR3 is TGTGCCAGCAGCGGGGACAGACGGGGTGGCTACACCTTC.

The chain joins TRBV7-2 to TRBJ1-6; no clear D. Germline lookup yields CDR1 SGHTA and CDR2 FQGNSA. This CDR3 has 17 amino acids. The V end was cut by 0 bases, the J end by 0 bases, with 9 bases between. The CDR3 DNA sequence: TGTGCCAGCAGCTTAGCCACAGCACGCTCCTATAATTCACCCCTCCACTTT. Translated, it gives CASSLATARSYNSPLHF.

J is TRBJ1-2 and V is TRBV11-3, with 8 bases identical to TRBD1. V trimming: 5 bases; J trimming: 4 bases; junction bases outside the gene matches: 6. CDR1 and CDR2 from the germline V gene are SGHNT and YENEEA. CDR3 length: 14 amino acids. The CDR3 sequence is CASSPDRAPYGYTF. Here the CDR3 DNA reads TGTGCCAGCAGCCCGGACAGGGCCCCCTATGGCTACACCTTC.

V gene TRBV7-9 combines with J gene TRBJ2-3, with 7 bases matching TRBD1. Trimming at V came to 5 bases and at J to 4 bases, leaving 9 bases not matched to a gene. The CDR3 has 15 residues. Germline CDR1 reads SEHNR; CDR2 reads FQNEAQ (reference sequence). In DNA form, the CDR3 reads TGTGCCAGCAGCACCGGGACAGCGAGGTCAGATACGCAGTATTTT. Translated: CASSTGTARSDTQYF.

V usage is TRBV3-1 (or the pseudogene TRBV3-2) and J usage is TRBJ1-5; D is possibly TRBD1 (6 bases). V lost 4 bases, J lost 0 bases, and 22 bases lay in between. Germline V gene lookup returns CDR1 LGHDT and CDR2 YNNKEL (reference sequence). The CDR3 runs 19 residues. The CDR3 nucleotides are TGTGCCAGCAGCCCCGGGCTGGACAGTAACATACCTAGCAATCAGCCCCAGCATTTT. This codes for CASSPGLDSNIPSNQPQHF.

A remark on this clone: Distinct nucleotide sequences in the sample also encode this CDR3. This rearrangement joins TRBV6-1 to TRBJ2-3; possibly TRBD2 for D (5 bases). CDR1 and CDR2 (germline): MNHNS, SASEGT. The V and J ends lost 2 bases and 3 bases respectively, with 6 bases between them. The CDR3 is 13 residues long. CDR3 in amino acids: CASSEPGTDTQYF. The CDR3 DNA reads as TGTGCCAGCAGTGAACCGGGAACAGATACGCAGTATTTT.

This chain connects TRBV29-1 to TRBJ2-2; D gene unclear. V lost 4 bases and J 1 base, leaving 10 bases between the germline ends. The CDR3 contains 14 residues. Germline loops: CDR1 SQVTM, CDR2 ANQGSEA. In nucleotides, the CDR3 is TGCAGCGTTGTTGAGGCTTTGAACACCGGGGAGCTGTTTTTT. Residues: CSVVEALNTGELFF.

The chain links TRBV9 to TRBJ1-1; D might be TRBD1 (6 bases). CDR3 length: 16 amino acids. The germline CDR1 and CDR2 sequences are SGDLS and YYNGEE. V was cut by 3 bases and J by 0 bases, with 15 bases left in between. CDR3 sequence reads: CASSALETGMNTEAFF. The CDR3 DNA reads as TGTGCCAGCAGCGCGCTCGAGACAGGTATGAACACTGAAGCTTTCTTT.

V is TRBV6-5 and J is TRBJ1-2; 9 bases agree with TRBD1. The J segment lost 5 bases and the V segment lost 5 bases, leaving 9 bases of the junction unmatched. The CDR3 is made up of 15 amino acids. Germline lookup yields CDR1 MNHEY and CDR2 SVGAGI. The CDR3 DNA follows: TGTGCCAGCAGTCAAACCACCGGGACAGGGTATGGCTACACCTTC. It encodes CASSQTTGTGYGYTF.